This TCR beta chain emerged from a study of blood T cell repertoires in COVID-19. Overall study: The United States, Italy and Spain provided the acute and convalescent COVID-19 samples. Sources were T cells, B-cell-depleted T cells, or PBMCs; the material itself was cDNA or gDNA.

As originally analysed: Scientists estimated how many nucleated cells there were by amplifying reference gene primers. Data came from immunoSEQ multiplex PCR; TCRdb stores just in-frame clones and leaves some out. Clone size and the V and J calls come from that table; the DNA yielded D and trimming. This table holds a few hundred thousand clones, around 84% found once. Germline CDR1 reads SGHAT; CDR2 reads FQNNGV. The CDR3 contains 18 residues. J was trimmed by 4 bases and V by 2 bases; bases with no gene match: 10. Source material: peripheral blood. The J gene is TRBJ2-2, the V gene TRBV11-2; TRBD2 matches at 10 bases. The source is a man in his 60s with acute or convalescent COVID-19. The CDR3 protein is CASSLPASGGGSTGELFF. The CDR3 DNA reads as TGTGCCAGCAGCTTACCCGCTAGCGGGGGAGGGAGCACCGGGGAGCTGTTTTTT.